This is a list of T cell receptor beta chains from one sample in a study of T cell changes during pregnancy in multiple sclerosis. Data came from immunoSEQ multiplex PCR; TCRdb stores just in-frame clones and leaves some out. The repertoire includes about 58,000 clones, about 90% of them detected once, and 0.49% sits in the top ten. The sequencing used CD4+ T cells from peripheral blood mononuclear cells, collected after pregnancy. The receptors originated from a female donor in good health, enrolled as a control in a pregnancy study. The CDR3 runs from the conserved cysteine through the conserved F or W. A D gene is named only where the DNA matches it firmly. Rows may omit the clone size; those that give it use once, few, many or a size class.

D gene,clone size,V gene,J gene,CDR3 protein,CDR3 DNA
TRBD1,.,TRBV18,TRBJ1-2,CASSDRDNYGYTF,TGTGCCAGCTCGGACAGGGATAACTATGGCTACACCTTC
.,.,TRBV7-2,TRBJ1-6,CASSSTGGLDSPLHF,TGTGCCAGCAGCTCGACGGGGGGGCTCGATTCACCCCTCCACTTT
TRBD2,.,TRBV5-1,TRBJ2-2,CASMPGGNTGELFF,TGCGCCAGCATGCCGGGAGGGAACACCGGGGAGCTGTTTTTT
TRBD1,once,TRBV4-1,TRBJ1-4,CASSQAPGQPNEKLFF,TGCGCCAGCAGCCAAGCCCCGGGACAGCCTAATGAAAAACTGTTTTTT
TRBD1,.,TRBV10-3,TRBJ1-6,CAISADRASYNSPLHF,TGTGCCATCAGTGCCGACAGGGCTTCCTATAATTCACCCCTCCACTTT
.,few,TRBV19,TRBJ1-2,CASSPPERVGGYTF,TGTGCCAGTAGTCCTCCGGAGAGGGTAGGCGGCTACACCTTC
.,.,TRBV9,TRBJ2-5,CASSAAWDNLGETQYF,TGTGCCAGCAGCGCCGCATGGGACAACCTCGGGGAGACCCAGTACTTC
TRBD2,.,TRBV11-3,TRBJ2-5,CASSLGLAGSQETQYF,TGTGCCAGCAGCTTAGGACTAGCGGGGTCCCAAGAGACCCAGTACTTC
.,.,TRBV2,TRBJ1-2,CASSDNTYGYTF,TGTGCCAGCAGTGATAACACATATGGCTACACCTTC
.,.,TRBV4-2,TRBJ1-4,CASSQSPGLRDEKLFF,TGTGCCAGCAGCCAGTCCCCGGGATTAAGGGATGAAAAACTGTTTTTT
.,.,TRBV7-2,TRBJ2-7,CASSLRQALAYEQYF,TGTGCCAGCAGCTTAAGACAGGCCCTAGCCTACGAGCAGTACTTC
TRBD1,.,TRBV4-2,TRBJ1-1,CASSQDHPQGARTEAFF,TGTGCCAGCAGCCAAGACCACCCACAGGGGGCGCGCACTGAAGCTTTCTTT
TRBD1,.,TRBV12-5,TRBJ2-5,CASGLVTGGGETQYF,TGTGCTAGTGGTTTGGTAACAGGGGGCGGCGAGACCCAGTACTTC
.,.,TRBV11-3,TRBJ2-7,CASSYDRTGNYEQYF,TGTGCCAGCAGCTACGACAGGACGGGCAATTACGAGCAGTACTTC
.,.,TRBV7-2,TRBJ2-2,CASRRGGHDGELFF,TGTGCCAGCAGACGAGGGGGTCATGACGGGGAGCTGTTTTTT
TRBD1,.,TRBV5-1,TRBJ2-5,CASIRQGSSGETQYF,TGCGCCAGCATAAGACAGGGGAGTAGTGGGGAGACCCAGTACTTC
.,.,TRBV29-1,TRBJ1-5,CSVARDIDQPQHF,TGCAGCGTTGCTCGGGACATAGATCAGCCCCAGCATTTT
.,.,TRBV11-2,TRBJ2-3,CASSLQSSTDTQYF,TGTGCCAGCAGCTTACAGTCTAGCACAGATACGCAGTATTTT
TRBD1,.,TRBV6-6,TRBJ1-2,CASRENQGARGYTF,TGTGCCAGCAGAGAAAATCAGGGGGCGCGTGGCTACACCTTC
TRBD1,.,TRBV2,TRBJ1-5,CASSRTDRRNQPQHF,TGTGCCAGCAGCCGCACGGACAGGAGAAATCAGCCCCAGCATTTT
.,.,TRBV19,TRBJ1-6,CASKRGTAYNSPLHF,TGTGCCAGTAAAAGGGGCACAGCCTATAATTCACCCCTCCACTTT
TRBD1,.,TRBV20-1,TRBJ2-7,CSARDSYEQYF,TGCAGTGCCAGGGACAGCTACGAGCAGTACTTC